Listed below are T cell receptor beta chains from one sample, sequenced in a study of blood T cells in healthy people across ages. TCRdb reprocessed the 5' RACE reads with MiXCR, giving one entry per CDR3 protein. The sample shows hundreds of thousands of distinct CDR3 sequences, around 31% of them seen only once. The specimen was blood. The receptors here all came from an elderly woman in good health. The CDR3 runs from the conserved cysteine through the conserved F or W. D genes are given only for firm matches. Clone size appears in some rows only: once, few, many, or a class for an expanded clone.

>many|TRBD2|TRBJ2-1|TRBV20-1
TGCAGTGCTAGAGTTGGCGGGGGGGGGAATGAGCAGTTCTTC
CSARVGGGGNEQFF
>few|.|TRBJ2-2|TRBV10-3
TGTGCCATCAGTGAGGTGCCCCGGGGGACCGGGGAGCTGTTTTTT
CAISEVPRGTGELFF
>many|TRBD2|TRBJ2-3|TRBV7-3
TGTGCCAGCAGCAAAACTAGCGGGGGTAGCACAGATACGCAGTATTTT
CASSKTSGGSTDTQYF
>many|.|TRBJ2-1|TRBV6-5
TGTGCCAGCAGTCCCTTACCCTTGACCTACAATGAGCAGTTCTTC
CASSPLPLTYNEQFF
>many|TRBD1|TRBJ2-7|TRBV12-3/TRBV12-4
TGTGCCAGCAGCCTCGCGGACAGGGGCTACGAGCAGTACTTC
CASSLADRGYEQYF
>many|.|TRBJ2-1|TRBV6-9
TGTGCCAGCAGTTATGGACTCTACAATGAGCAGTTCTTC
CASSYGLYNEQFF
>.|.|TRBJ1-6|TRBV9
TGTGCCAGCAGCTCACCGGGACGGCCTAATTCACCCCTCCACTTT
CASSSPGRPNSPLHF
>.|.|TRBJ2-5|TRBV14
TGTGCCAGCAGCCCTAGGGTAGCTCAAGAGACCCAGTACTTC
CASSPRVAQETQYF
>.|TRBD2|TRBJ2-3|TRBV7-2
TGTGCCAGCAGCTTATGGGGGTTAGCGGGGGATACGCAGTATTTT
CASSLWGLAGDTQYF
>many|.|TRBJ2-7|TRBV30
TGTGCCTGGAGTCGGGGGGCGAGTTACGAGCAGTACTTC
CAWSRGASYEQYF
>.|.|TRBJ1-4|TRBV24-1
TGTGCCACCAGGGAAGCGGAGGGGAGTGAAAAACTGTTTTTT
CATREAEGSEKLFF
>many|TRBD2|TRBJ2-1|TRBV5-1
TGCGCCAGCAGCTTGGTGGTGGGACTAGCGGGGGGTGAGCAGTTCTTC
CASSLVVGLAGGEQFF
>.|TRBD2|TRBJ2-5|TRBV6-6
TGTGCCAGCAGTTATCTAGCGGGGGGGAAGAATGAGCAGTACTTC
CASSYLAGGKNEQYF
>.|TRBD1|TRBJ1-6|TRBV3-1
TGTGCCAGCAGCCAAGGACAGGGGGCAAGGAATAATTCACCCCTCCACTTT
CASSQGQGARNNSPLHF
>many|TRBD2|TRBJ2-3|TRBV4-2
TGTGCCAGCAGCCAAGATCGGGGTAGCGGGGGGGCGACAGATACGCAGTATTTT
CASSQDRGSGGATDTQYF
>many|TRBD2|TRBJ2-1|TRBV6-5
TGTGCCAGCAGTTCCACTATCCGGGGGGGCGTCTATGAGCAGTTCTTC
CASSSTIRGGVYEQFF
>many|.|TRBJ2-1|TRBV9
TGTGCCAGCAGCGTGGACCTTTTCGATGAGCAGTTCTTC
CASSVDLFDEQFF
>.|TRBD2|TRBJ2-2|TRBV6-1
TGTGCCAGCAGTACTAGCGGGGGGGCCGGGGAGCTGTTTTTT
CASSTSGGAGELFF
>once|.|TRBJ2-7|TRBV20-1
TGCAGTGCAATTCGGGACCCCGCTTCGATCTACGAGCAGTACTTC
CSAIRDPASIYEQYF
>many|TRBD1|TRBJ2-5|TRBV20-1
TGCAGTGCCCGGGACAGTTGGGAGACCCAGTACTTC
CSARDSWETQYF
>few|.|TRBJ1-2|TRBV20-1
TGCAGTGCTCCTTCCGGGGGAAATGGCTACACCTTC
CSAPSGGNGYTF
>.|.|TRBJ2-2|TRBV11-2
TGTGCCAGCAGCTTAGGGTTACAGTGGGGCGGGGAGCTGTTTTTT
CASSLGLQWGGELFF
>.|TRBD2|TRBJ2-1|TRBV7-7
TGTGCTAGCAGCACCACTAGCGGGGGGGGTAATGGGCAGTTCTTT
CASSTTSGGGNGQFF
>many|.|TRBJ1-5|TRBV7-3
TGTGCCAGCAGCTCTGGCGGTGATCAGCCCCAGCATTTT
CASSSGGDQPQHF
>once|TRBD2|TRBJ2-1|TRBV20-1
TGCAGTGCTAGACTTGAGACTAGCGGGAGGAAAAATGAGCAGTTCTTC
CSARLETSGRKNEQFF
>few|.|TRBJ1-6|TRBV7-2
TGTGCCAGCAGCTTAAAGTCAGGGAGTAATTCACCCCTCCACTTT
CASSLKSGSNSPLHF
>.|.|TRBJ1-1|TRBV7-2
TGTGCCAGCAGCTTATCGGGGGGCGTAGTATATGAGGAAGCTTTCTTT
CASSLSGGVVYEEAFF
>many|TRBD1|TRBJ2-1|TRBV20-1
TGCAGTCCGGGACAGGGGGCCAATGAGCAGTTCTTC
CSPGQGANEQFF
>many|.|TRBJ2-4|TRBV6-1
TGTGCCAGCTCCCCGAAGGGCGGGCTCAACATAGCCAAAAACATTCAGTACTTC
CASSPKGGLNIAKNIQYF
>many|.|TRBJ2-3|TRBV2
TGTGCCAGCAGGCCTGCAGTACGCACAGATACGCAGTATTTT
CASRPAVRTDTQYF
>.|.|TRBJ1-6|TRBV20-1
TGCAGTGCTAGAGATGTTCGGGGGAGCTCCTATAATTCACCCCTCCACTTT
CSARDVRGSSYNSPLHF
>.|.|TRBJ2-5|TRBV7-2
TGTGCCAGCAGCTTAGAAAGTTCTAGCGAGTACTTC
CASSLESSSEYF
>many|.|TRBJ2-7|TRBV20-1
TGCAGTGCTAGTCGCCCCGCAGGAGGGTCCCGCGAGCAGTACTTC
CSASRPAGGSREQYF
>.|.|TRBJ2-1|TRBV7-9
TGTGCCAGCAGCCCCCGCCCGGGACCCTACAATGAGCAGTTCTTC
CASSPRPGPYNEQFF
>many|.|TRBJ2-7|TRBV27
TGTGCCAGCTCGTCTAACCACGAAGGACCTTCTGGCAACTACGAGCAGTACTTC
CASSSNHEGPSGNYEQYF
>few|.|TRBJ2-7|TRBV5-1
TGCGCCAGCAGCTTAGTGGGGGGCGCGAGGGAGGAGCAGTACTTC
CASSLVGGAREEQYF
>.|.|TRBJ1-1|TRBV5-1
TGCGCCAGCAGTATACGGTGGGACACTGAAACTTTCTTT
CASSIRWDTETFF
>many|.|TRBJ2-2|TRBV2
TGTGCCAGCAACCTAGGAGGGAACACCGGGGAGCTGTTTTTT
CASNLGGNTGELFF
>many|.|TRBJ2-5|TRBV21-1
TGTGCCAGCAGCAAAGGGGGACTAGCGGGGGGCTTTTCGTGGGGAGAGACCCAGTACTTC
CASSKGGLAGGFSWGETQYF
>many|.|TRBJ2-3|TRBV4-3
TGCGCCAGCAGCCCCCACGCGGGAACAGATACGCAGTATTTT
CASSPHAGTDTQYF
>few|.|TRBJ1-1|TRBV11-1
TGTGCCAGCTTAAGGGACACTTACACTGAAGCTTTCTTT
CASLRDTYTEAFF
>.|.|TRBJ2-7|TRBV4-2
TGTGCCAGCAGCCAAGATTGGGGGACTCCCTCCTACGAGCAGTACTTC
CASSQDWGTPSYEQYF
>many|TRBD2|TRBJ2-1|TRBV5-1
TGCGCCAGCAGCTTGGCCATCGGGGGGGCTGATGAGCAGTTCTTC
CASSLAIGGADEQFF
>.|.|TRBJ2-7|TRBV4-2
TGTGCCAGCAGCCAAGATTCTAGTGGGGGGGCTGGGAATGAGCAGTACTTC
CASSQDSSGGAGNEQYF
>many|.|TRBJ1-2|TRBV11-2
TGTGCCAGCACATCGGAGCCTCGGGGCAGGGGCTATGGCTACACCTTC
CASTSEPRGRGYGYTF
>many|.|TRBJ1-2|TRBV20-1
TGCAGTGCTATACCCCCCGGAGGGTCCGACTATGGCTACACCTTC
CSAIPPGGSDYGYTF
>.|.|TRBJ1-1|TRBV7-9
.
CASSLHDRGARTEAFFGQGF
>many|.|TRBJ2-7|TRBV29-1
TGCAGCGTGCCTGGCAGGGAGCCCTACGAGCAGTACTTC
CSVPGREPYEQYF
>many|.|TRBJ1-4|TRBV4-1
TGCGCCAGCAGCCCCGGTACAGGCGCAACTAATGAAAAACTGTTTTTT
CASSPGTGATNEKLFF
>many|TRBD1|TRBJ1-5|TRBV12-3/TRBV12-4
TGTGCCAGCAGTCGTCCCACCGGGACAGGGAATAGCAATCAGCCCCAGCATTTT
CASSRPTGTGNSNQPQHF
>many|.|TRBJ1-2|TRBV4-3
TGCGCCAGCAGCCAAGCCCTCGCCGTGGACGGCTACACCTTC
CASSQALAVDGYTF
>many|TRBD1|TRBJ1-1|TRBV6-2/TRBV6-3
TGTGCCAGCAGTCTAATACAGGGGGCGAACACTGAAGCTTTCTTT
CASSLIQGANTEAFF
>many|.|TRBJ2-7|TRBV15
TGTGCCACCAGCAGAGGTGTGGGTTACGAGCAGTACTTC
CATSRGVGYEQYF
>many|TRBD2|TRBJ2-5|TRBV5-1
TGCGCCAGCAGCCTTAGGACTAGCGGGACACAAGAGACCCAGTACTTC
CASSLRTSGTQETQYF